Presented here are 13 T cell receptor beta chains from one specimen sequenced in a study of CD8 T cells in ankylosing spondylitis (dated by TCRdb to 2015 to 2018). Beyond this particular receptor, the publication reports: A TCR beta motif of 7 or 8 highly homologous amino acid variants appeared characteristic of blood from ankylosing spondylitis patients.

What these receptors recognize is not known. The protocol used for the library was 5' RACE. Sequenced on an Illumina HiSeq 2500. Clones were called with MiXCR by TCRdb after fastp trimmed the public reads at Q25, and only in-frame beta chains were retained. Each entry is one CDR3 protein sequence, shown with its most common DNA and genes. The sample contains under 250,000 distinct CDR3 sequences, more than 5.5% of them found a single time. Of the sample, approximately 14% falls within the top ten clones. Sequencing was performed on blood, either unsorted or a sorted T cell fraction (not recorded which). Source of these receptors: a male donor with ankylosing spondylitis.

J is TRBJ2-1 and V is TRBV4-1; D uncertain. Trimming took off 3 bases at V and 3 bases at J, with 6 bases between the two ends. Germline CDR1 and CDR2: MGHRA and YSYEKL. This CDR3 contains 13 residues. CDR3: CASSHHGYNEQFF. CDR3 coding DNA: TGCGCCAGCAGCCACCACGGCTACAATGAGCAGTTCTTC.

The sample holds many counts of this clonotype. The V and J genes are TRBV6-2 or TRBV6-3 and TRBJ1-1, with D perhaps TRBD1 (5 bases). Germline V CDR1 and CDR2: MNHEY, SVGEGT. The CDR3 length is 14 residues. V dropped 7 bases and J dropped 4 bases, with 16 bases sitting between them. In DNA, the CDR3 is TGTGCCAGCATTATAAGTGGGGCCTTCACTGAAGCTTTCTTT. Translation gives CASIISGAFTEAFF.

This clonotype was observed at least ten times. The V and J genes are TRBV7-9 and TRBJ2-7; D ambiguous. Germline loops: CDR1 SEHNR, CDR2 FQNEAQ (reference sequence). The CDR3 has 16 residues. Trimming left V 0 bases short and J 2 bases short, with 14 bases between. The CDR3 sequence: CASSLARGELTYEQYF. In DNA, the CDR3 is TGTGCCAGCAGCTTAGCGCGTGGGGAACTTACCTACGAGCAGTACTTC.

This clonotype has ten or more counts. The rearrangement joins TRBV7-9 to TRBJ2-3; 10 positions agree with TRBD1. Germline assignment: CDR1 SEHNR and CDR2 FQNEAQ (reference sequence). Trimming removed 3 bases from V and 4 bases from J; junction bases left unmatched: 4. The CDR3 runs 15 residues. The CDR3: CASSFSGQGSDTQYF. Here the CDR3 DNA reads TGTGCCAGCAGCTTCTCGGGACAGGGGTCAGATACGCAGTATTTT.

This clonotype was seen ten or more times. This sequence joins TRBV7-8 and TRBJ2-1; 9 bases are shared with TRBD2. The CDR3 extends over 13 amino acids. J gave up 10 bases and V 5 bases, and 6 bases lay outside the gene matches. Germline values: CDR1 SGHVS, CDR2 FQNEAQ. CDR3 sequence: CASSPKTSGEQFF. CDR3 DNA: TGTGCCAGCAGCCCTAAGACTAGCGGAGAGCAGTTCTTC. The whole variable domain, remainder taken from reference TRBV7-8 and TRBJ2-1, is GAGVSQSPRYKVAKRGQDVALRCDPISGHVSLFWYQQALGQGPEFLTYFQNEAQLDKSGLPSDRFFAERPEGSVSTLKIQRTQQEDSAVYLCASSPKTSGEQFFGPGTRLTVL.

This chain links TRBV20-1 with TRBJ2-7, with TRBD2 matching over 10 bases. The CDR3 is 12 amino acids. Germline assignment: CDR1 DFQATT and CDR2 SNEGSKA (reference sequence). The V and J ends lost 4 bases and 6 bases, in that order; junction bases with no gene match: 3. This CDR3 is CSAKGLAIEQYF. In DNA form, the CDR3 reads TGCAGTGCTAAGGGACTAGCGATCGAGCAGTACTTC.

This clonotype was observed many times. CDR3: CASSPGVRSEKLFF. For the CDR3, the DNA is TGCGCCAGCAGCCCTGGCGTACGAAGTGAAAAACTGTTTTTT. The V and J genes are TRBV5-1 and TRBJ1-4; D gene ambiguous. The V end lost 4 bases, the J end lost 7 bases, and 14 bases lay between the germline ends. CDR1 and CDR2 (germline): SGHRS, YFSETQ. This CDR3 has 14 amino acids.

This clonotype was seen many times. The chain links TRBV9 to TRBJ2-5; 10 positions agree with TRBD2. The CDR3 totals 16 residues. Germline V gene data show CDR1 as SGDLS and CDR2 as YYNGEE. V lost 4 bases and J lost 1; bases outside the gene matches: 7. The CDR3 sequence: CASSPHSGGIQETQYF. Written as DNA, the CDR3 is TGTGCCAGCAGCCCCCATAGCGGGGGGATCCAAGAGACCCAGTACTTC.

V gene TRBV20-1 combines with J gene TRBJ2-1, with TRBD2 identical over 10 bases. With 6 bases clipped from V and 8 bases from J, the junction kept 13 bases outside the gene matches. Germline values: CDR1 DFQATT, CDR2 SNEGSKA (reference sequence). The CDR3 length is 15 residues. The DNA for the CDR3 is TGCAGTGCCCCTAGAGGGGGACTAGCGTCGTATGAGCAGTTCTTC. Translated, it gives CSAPRGGLASYEQFF.

With regard to this clonotype: Since a much larger clone is just one base distant, this may be a read error. The V and J genes are TRBV20-1 and TRBJ2-3; 12 nucleotides match TRBD2. Germline CDR1 reads DFQATT; CDR2 reads SNEGSKA (reference sequence). The CDR3 spans 16 residues. The CDR3 protein is CCAGPSGRAGGDTQYF. CDR3 in DNA: TGCTGTGCTGGTCCTAGCGGGAGGGCCGGGGGTGATACGCAGTATTTT.

This clonotype was counted ten times or more. The chain has TRBV4-3 and TRBJ2-2, with D perhaps matching TRBD1 (5 bases). Trimming stripped 4 bases from V and 2 bases from J, with 11 bases between. From germline, CDR1 is LGHNA and CDR2 YSLEER. This CDR3 is built from 15 residues. The CDR3 loop reads CASSPFGQNTGELFF. The CDR3 DNA follows: TGCGCCAGCAGCCCGTTCGGACAAAACACCGGGGAGCTGTTTTTT.

This clonotype occurred a few times. The V and J genes are TRBV10-1 and TRBJ2-5; 8 bases fit TRBD2. This CDR3 contains 14 residues. J was trimmed by 5 bases and V by 3 bases; bases with no gene match: 5. Germline V CDR1 and CDR2: WNHNN, SYGVQD (reference sequence). CDR3 in amino acids: CASSDRTSPETQYF. The CDR3 nucleotides read TGCGCCAGCAGTGACCGGACTAGCCCTGAGACCCAGTACTTC.

This clonotype was observed many times. The chain uses TRBV28 and TRBJ2-7; unclear D gene. The CDR3 totals 13 residues. V was trimmed by 4 bases and J by 0 bases, leaving 7 bases between them. In germline, CDR1 is MDHEN, CDR2 SYDVKM. The CDR3 sequence is CASSYPGSYEQYF. Written as DNA, the CDR3 is TGTGCCAGCAGTTACCCCGGCTCCTACGAGCAGTACTTC.